This T cell receptor beta chain was sequenced in a study of cytomegalovirus exposure and HLA in healthy donors. Study summary: There were 117 million unique TCR beta sequences, drawn from roughly 200 million T cells, in an earlier analysis. Study results and caveats: For most TCR beta V segments, an earlier analysis put the productive rate at about 87% or about 30% of the time. The study designated about 160 TCR beta chains cytomegalovirus-associated.

Worth noting for this clone: Its antigen is still unknown.

Germline CDR1 ENHRY, CDR2 SYGVKD. V was clipped by 4 bases and J by 8 bases, with 15 bases between them. This CDR3 region has 14 residues. 60 Vbeta and 13 Jbeta primers were used in PCR. Sequencing used immunoSEQ multiplex PCR; TCRdb keeps in-frame clones, though not all of them. The sample lists more than 65,000 clones; 60% to 85% were seen once. The receptor's source is a man aged 18 to 30 in good health and CMV-seropositive. The sequenced material came from PBMCs. The V call is TRBV10-3, the J call TRBJ2-1; maybe TRBD2 (6 bases). The CDR3 spells CAISAGTWGDEQFF. In nucleotides, the CDR3 is TGTGCCATCAGTGCTGGGACCTGGGGGGATGAGCAGTTCTTC.